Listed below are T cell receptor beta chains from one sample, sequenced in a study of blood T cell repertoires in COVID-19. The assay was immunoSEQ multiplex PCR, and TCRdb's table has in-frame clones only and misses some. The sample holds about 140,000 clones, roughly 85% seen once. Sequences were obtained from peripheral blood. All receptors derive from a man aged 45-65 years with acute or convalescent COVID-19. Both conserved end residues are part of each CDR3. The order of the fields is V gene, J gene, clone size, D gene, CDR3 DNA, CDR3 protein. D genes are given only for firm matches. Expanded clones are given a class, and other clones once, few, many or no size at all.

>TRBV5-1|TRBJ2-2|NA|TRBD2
TGCGCCAGCAGCCAACTAGCGGGAGGGAAGGAGCTGTTTTTT
CASSQLAGGKELFF
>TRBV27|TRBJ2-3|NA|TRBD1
TGTGCCAGCAGTTTATCGGGTGGGCAGGGGGTCACAGATACGCAGTATTTT
CASSLSGGQGVTDTQYF
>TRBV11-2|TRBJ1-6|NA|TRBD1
TGTGCCAGCAGCTCCCGGGACAGCTCTAATTCACCCCTCCACTTT
CASSSRDSSNSPLHF
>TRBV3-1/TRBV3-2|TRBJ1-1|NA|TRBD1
TGTGCCAGCAGGCAAACAGGGGACACTGAAGCTTTCTTT
CASRQTGDTEAFF
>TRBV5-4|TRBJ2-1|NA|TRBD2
TGTGCCAGCAGCCCTAGACTAGCGGGGGGGCCCTGGAATGAGCAGTTCTTC
CASSPRLAGGPWNEQFF
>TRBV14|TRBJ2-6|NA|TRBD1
TGTGCCAGCAGTCTGAACAGGGGAAGCTCTGGGGCCAACGTCCTGACTTTC
CASSLNRGSSGANVLTF
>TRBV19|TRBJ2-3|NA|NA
TGTGCCAGTAGTATTTCGACAGATACGCAGTATTTT
CASSISTDTQYF
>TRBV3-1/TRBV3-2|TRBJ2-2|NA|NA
TGTGCCAGCAGTCAACGGGCCCCCGGGGCCGGGGAGCTGTTTTTT
CASSQRAPGAGELFF
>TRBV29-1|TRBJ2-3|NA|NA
TGCAGCACCGACAGGTCCGGCACAGATACGCAGTATTTT
CSTDRSGTDTQYF
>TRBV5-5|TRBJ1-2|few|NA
TGTGCCAGCAGCTTGGAGCCGCGGGGGGAAGATGGCTACACCTTC
CASSLEPRGEDGYTF
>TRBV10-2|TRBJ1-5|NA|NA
TGCGCCAGCCATTTCGAGCAGCCCCAGCATTTT
CASHFEQPQHF
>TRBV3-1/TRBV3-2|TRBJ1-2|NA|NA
TGTGCCAGCAGCCAATTAGACAGACCTAACTATGGCTACACCTTC
CASSQLDRPNYGYTF
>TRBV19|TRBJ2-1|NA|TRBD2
TGTGCCAGTAGTATAGCGGGCGGGAGCTCCTACAATGAGCAGTTCTTC
CASSIAGGSSYNEQFF
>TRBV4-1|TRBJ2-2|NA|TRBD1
TGCGCCAGCAGCCCCCGGACAGGGGGTACCGGGGAGCTGTTTTTT
CASSPRTGGTGELFF
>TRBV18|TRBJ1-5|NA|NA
TGTGCCAGCTCCATAGGGAGGGATCAGCCCCAGCATTTT
CASSIGRDQPQHF
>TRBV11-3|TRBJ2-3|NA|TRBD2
TGTGCCAGCAGCTCGCCCCGGACTAGCGGAGCACTAGATACGCAGTATTTT
CASSSPRTSGALDTQYF
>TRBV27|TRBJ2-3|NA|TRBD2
TGTGCCAGCAGTTTAAGACTAGCGGGGGGGGGCCTACAGTATTTT
CASSLRLAGGGLQYF
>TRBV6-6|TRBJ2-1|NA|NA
TGTGCCGTGACAGGCTTCTACAATGAGCAGTTCTTC
CAVTGFYNEQFF
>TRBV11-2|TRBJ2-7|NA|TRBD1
TGTGCCAGCAGTCGACCGGGACAGGGGTCCTACGAGCAGTACTTC
CASSRPGQGSYEQYF
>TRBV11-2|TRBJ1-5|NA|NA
TGTGCCAGCAGCTTAGACAGGACGGGGTATAGCAATCAGCCCCAGCATTTT
CASSLDRTGYSNQPQHF
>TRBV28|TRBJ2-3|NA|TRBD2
TGTGCCAGCAGTTTGTTTAGCGGGACTAGCACAGATACGCAGTATTTT
CASSLFSGTSTDTQYF
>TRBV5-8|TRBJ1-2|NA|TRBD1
TGTGCCAGCAGCATCCGACAGGGTGGAAACTATGGCTACACCTTC
CASSIRQGGNYGYTF
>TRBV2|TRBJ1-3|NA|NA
TGTGCCAGCGAACAGGGAAATGGAAACACCATATATTTT
CASEQGNGNTIYF
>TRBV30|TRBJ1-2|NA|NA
TGTGCCTGGAATCCAGGGGAGTTAAGCTATGGCTACACCTTC
CAWNPGELSYGYTF
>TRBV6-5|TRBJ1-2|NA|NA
TGTGCCAGCAGTTACTCGTCAGGCGCTAACTATGGCTACACCTTC
CASSYSSGANYGYTF
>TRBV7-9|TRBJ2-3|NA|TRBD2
TGTGCCAGCAGCATATGGGGGGGAAGGTTCGCAGATACGCAGTATTTT
CASSIWGGRFADTQYF
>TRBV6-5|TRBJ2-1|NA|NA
TGTGCCAGCAGTTATGGGGAGGCCGGGGATGAGCAGTTCTTC
CASSYGEAGDEQFF
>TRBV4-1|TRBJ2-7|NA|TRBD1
TGCGCCAGCAGCCAAGATACAGGGGGAAGATACGAGCAGTACTTC
CASSQDTGGRYEQYF
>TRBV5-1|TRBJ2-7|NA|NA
TGCGCCAGCAGCTTGGGACAAGTATACGAGCAGTACTTC
CASSLGQVYEQYF
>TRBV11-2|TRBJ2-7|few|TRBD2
TGTGCCAGCAGCCCCAGGTCGGTGCTAGCGGGAGGGTTTTACGAGCAGTACTTC
CASSPRSVLAGGFYEQYF
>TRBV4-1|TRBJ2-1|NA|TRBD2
TGCGCCAGCAGCCCAGCTAGCGGGGGGGCGGATGAGCAGTTCTTC
CASSPASGGADEQFF
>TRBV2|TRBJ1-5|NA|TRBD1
TGTGCCAGCAGGGCAAGTGGACAGGGACAGCCCCAGCATTTT
CASRASGQGQPQHF
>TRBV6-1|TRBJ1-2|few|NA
TGTGCCAGCAGTGAAACCGGGACATCAGTAGGTGGCTACACCTTC
CASSETGTSVGGYTF
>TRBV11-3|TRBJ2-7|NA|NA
TGTGCCAGCAGCTTAACTATGGGTTCCTACGAGCAGTACTTC
CASSLTMGSYEQYF
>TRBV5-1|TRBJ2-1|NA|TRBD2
TGCGCCAGCAGCCAGGTGGCGGGAGTATTAAACAATGAGCAGTTCTTC
CASSQVAGVLNNEQFF
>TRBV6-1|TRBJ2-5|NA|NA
TGTGCCAGCAGTGAACTAGGAAACCAAGAGACCCAGTACTTC
CASSELGNQETQYF
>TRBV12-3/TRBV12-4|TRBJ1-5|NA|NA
TGTGCCAGCAGTTTAACAGGAAGTCAGCCCCAGCATTTT
CASSLTGSQPQHF
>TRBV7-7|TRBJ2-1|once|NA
TGTGCTAGCAGCCCCAACCCAGGGCCCCATGAGCAGTTCTTC
CASSPNPGPHEQFF
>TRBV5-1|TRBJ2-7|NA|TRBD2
TGCGCCAGCAGCTCTGGGTGGAGCGGGACCTACGAGCAGTACTTC
CASSSGWSGTYEQYF
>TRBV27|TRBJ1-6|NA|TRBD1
TGTGCCAGCAGCCACACTCCGGGACAGGGAAATTCACCCCTCCACTTT
CASSHTPGQGNSPLHF
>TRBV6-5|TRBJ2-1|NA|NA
TGTGCCAGCAGTTTCGACTCTTACAATGAGCAGTTCTTC
CASSFDSYNEQFF
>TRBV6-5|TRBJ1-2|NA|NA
TGTGCCAGCAAGGGGCAGGACCGTGCTGGTGGCTACACCTTC
CASKGQDRAGGYTF
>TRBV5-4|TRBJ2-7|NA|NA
TGTGCCAGCAGCTTGTCGCCTAGAACCACCTACGAGCAGTACTTC
CASSLSPRTTYEQYF
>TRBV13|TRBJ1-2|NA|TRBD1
TGTGCCAGCAGCTCGCCTACCGGGACAGGGGGCAGTTATGGCTACACCTTC
CASSSPTGTGGSYGYTF
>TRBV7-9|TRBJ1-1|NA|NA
TGTGCCAGCAGCTTCAGCTGGACAGCGGGGGAAGCTTTCTTT
CASSFSWTAGEAFF
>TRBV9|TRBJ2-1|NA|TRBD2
TGTGCCAGCAGCGTAGTTGATTTTGGATCTAGCGGGGCCGACAATGAGCAGTTCTTC
CASSVVDFGSSGADNEQFF
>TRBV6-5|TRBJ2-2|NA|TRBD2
TGTGCCAGCGCGGGAGGGGGCACCGGGGAGCTGTTTTTT
CASAGGGTGELFF
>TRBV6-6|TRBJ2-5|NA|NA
TGTGCCAGCAGTTACGGCTCGGGGACCCAGTACTTC
CASSYGSGTQYF
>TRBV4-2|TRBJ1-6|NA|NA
TGTGCCAGCAGCCAAGAAGTGCGGGATTCGACCCTCCACTTT
CASSQEVRDSTLHF
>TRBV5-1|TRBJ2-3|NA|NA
TGCGCCAGCAGCTACGGGACTCCTAGCACAGATACGCAGTATTTT
CASSYGTPSTDTQYF
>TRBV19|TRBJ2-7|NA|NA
TGTGCCAGTAGTCCGACAGTAAGGAGCTCCTACGAGCAGTACTTC
CASSPTVRSSYEQYF
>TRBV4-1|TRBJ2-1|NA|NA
TGCGCCAGCAGCCAAGAGAGGGTGAATGAGCAGTTCTTC
CASSQERVNEQFF
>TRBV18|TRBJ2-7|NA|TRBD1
TGTGCCAGCTCATCGGGACAGGGCTACGAGCAGTACTTC
CASSSGQGYEQYF
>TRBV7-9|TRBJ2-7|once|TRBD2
TGTGCCAGCAGCCTGGGACTAGCAAATCCCTACGAGCAGTACTTC
CASSLGLANPYEQYF